A single sample gave rise to the 8 T cell receptor beta chains below, sequenced in a study of blood T cell repertoires in COVID-19. Clones were sequenced by immunoSEQ multiplex PCR, and TCRdb holds only the in-frame ones, with some missing. The sample includes 250,000 to 300,000 clones, approximately 90% of them seen just once. Sequenced sample: peripheral blood. These TCRs come from a man aged 40-49 years with acute or convalescent COVID-19.

The chain couples TRBV19 to TRBJ2-7; TRBD2 is a possible D gene (6 bases). The V end lost 10 bases, the J end lost 3 bases, and 22 bases lay between the germline ends. Germline values: CDR1 LNHDA, CDR2 SQIVND (reference sequence). The CDR3 runs to 15 residues. The CDR3 region is CANFSRGLLLYEQYF. CDR3 bases: TGTGCCAACTTTAGCCGGGGACTGCTACTCTACGAGCAGTACTTC.

This clone was found once. This chain uses TRBV6-5 with TRBJ2-3; 8 bases align to TRBD2. This CDR3 contains 14 residues. Germline CDR1 is MNHEY and CDR2 is SVGAGI. V trimming: 7 bases; J trimming: 3 bases; junction bases outside the gene matches: 6. CDR3 bases: TGTGCCAGCAAGGAGGGGACTAGTACAGATACGCAGTATTTT. It translates to CASKEGTSTDTQYF.

This chain links TRBV12-5 with TRBJ1-4; D might be TRBD1 (6 bases). The CDR3 length is 11 residues. Per germline, CDR1 LGHNT and CDR2 FRNRAP. With 4 bases removed from V and 14 bases from J, the gap between germline ends came to 11 bases. This CDR3 reads CASGSGTLLFF. The CDR3 DNA reads TGTGCTAGTGGTTCTGGGACACTCCTGTTTTTT. Full variable domain (rest looked up from reference TRBV12-5 and TRBJ1-4): DARVTQTPRHKVTEMGQEVTMRCQPILGHNTVFWYRQTMMQGLELLAYFRNRAPLDDSGMPKDRFSAEMPDATLATLKIQPSEPRDSAVYFCASGSGTLLFFGSGTQLSVL.

This chain connects TRBV5-6 to TRBJ1-6, with D unclear. Trimming pared 0 bases from V and 10 bases from J, leaving 11 bases between. Germline V lookup: CDR1 SGHDT, CDR2 YYEEEE. The CDR3 runs to 14 residues. CDR3 protein: CASSLAGGRSPLHF. CDR3 nucleotides: TGTGCCAGCAGCTTGGCCGGAGGGAGATCACCCCTCCACTTT.

This clone occurred once. This chain connects TRBV5-1 to TRBJ2-2, with 12 positions matching TRBD1. Germline trimming cut 5 bases from V and 6 bases from J; bases unmatched to any gene: 5. The CDR3 has 15 residues. Per germline, CDR1 SGHRS and CDR2 YFSETQ. CDR3 in amino acids: CASRHGDRGPGELFF. The CDR3 DNA sequence: TGCGCCAGCAGACACGGGGACAGGGGGCCCGGGGAGCTGTTTTTT.

The chain joins TRBV10-1 to TRBJ2-2, with 8 bases matching TRBD1. This CDR3 contains 14 residues. Looked up from germline, CDR1 is WNHNN and CDR2 is SYGVQD (reference sequence). With V trimmed by 4 bases and J by 4 bases, 2 bases remained unmatched. DNA for the CDR3: TGCGCCAGCAGTGGGACAGGGTTCACCGGGGAGCTGTTTTTT. Residues: CASSGTGFTGELFF.

The chain links TRBV18 to TRBJ1-4; D not certain. The CDR3 has 14 residues. Trimming removed 3 bases at V and 3 bases at J, with 8 bases between. Looked up from germline, CDR1 is KGHSH and CDR2 is LQKENI. This CDR3 is CASSPGRPNEKLFF. As DNA, the CDR3 is TGTGCCAGCTCACCGGGCAGGCCTAATGAAAAACTGTTTTTT.

The rearrangement uses TRBV11-2 and TRBJ1-1; D not certain. The CDR3 contains 13 residues. V was cut by 0 bases and J by 5 bases, with 7 bases left in between. The germline gives CDR1 SGHAT, CDR2 FQNNGV. CDR3: CASSLDQWTEAFF. In nucleotides, the CDR3 is TGTGCCAGCAGCTTAGATCAGTGGACTGAAGCTTTCTTT.